A selection of T cell receptor beta chains follows, all from one sample in a study of blood T cell repertoires in COVID-19. Repertoires were generated with immunoSEQ multiplex PCR, while TCRdb's copy carries only in-frame clones and drops some. The sample has about half a million clones, approximately 85% seen once. Sequencing was done on a sample of peripheral blood. The receptors come from a human donor in a cohort sampled during active COVID-19. Both conserved end residues are part of each CDR3. Fields, in order: clone size, J gene, V gene, D gene, CDR3 protein, CDR3 DNA. A D gene is named only where the DNA matches it firmly. Not all rows give a size; the values are once, few, many and, for expanded clones, a class.

>.|TRBJ2-7|TRBV30|.
CAWTIPGEQYF
TGTGCCTGGACGATCCCAGGGGAGCAGTACTTC
>once|TRBJ2-1|TRBV19|.
CASSITGKGSYNEQFF
TGTGCCAGTAGTATAACGGGGAAAGGGTCCTACAATGAGCAGTTCTTC
>once|TRBJ1-2|TRBV13|TRBD1
CAIRDRAGLSYTF
TGTGCCATAAGGGACAGGGCAGGTTTAAGCTACACCTTC
>once|TRBJ1-1|TRBV5-1|.
CASSLAADMNTEAFF
TGCGCCAGCAGCTTGGCCGCAGATATGAACACTGAAGCTTTCTTT
>.|TRBJ2-1|TRBV6-2/TRBV6-3|.
CASSYGVAPPGNEQFF
TGTGCCAGCAGTTACGGAGTCGCCCCCCCGGGGAATGAGCAGTTCTTC
>.|TRBJ2-1|TRBV6-4|TRBD2
CASSDSRLAGEQFF
TGTGCCAGCAGTGACTCGAGACTAGCTGGTGAGCAGTTCTTC
>.|TRBJ1-2|TRBV3-1/TRBV3-2|.
CASSQAGSLEGYTF
TGTGCCAGCAGCCAAGCAGGCAGTCTTGAGGGCTACACCTTC
>.|TRBJ1-5|TRBV27|.
CASSYTTQPQHF
TGTGCCAGCAGCTATACCACTCAGCCCCAGCATTTT
>.|TRBJ2-1|TRBV19|.
CASSVGGWDEQFF
TGTGCCAGTAGCGTAGGGGGATGGGATGAGCAGTTCTTC
>.|TRBJ2-7|TRBV4-1|TRBD2
CASSQVGLAPSYEQYF
TGCGCCAGCAGCCAAGTGGGACTAGCTCCATCCTACGAGCAGTACTTC
>.|TRBJ2-2|TRBV27|TRBD1
CASRGTGRVDTGELFF
TGTGCCAGCCGAGGGACAGGGAGAGTGGACACCGGGGAGCTGTTTTTT
>few|TRBJ2-5|TRBV5-1|TRBD2
CASSPGTSGRETQYF
TGCGCCAGCAGCCCCGGGACTAGCGGGAGAGAGACCCAGTACTTC
>.|TRBJ1-1|TRBV15|.
CATSRVAGAPEAFF
TGTGCCACCAGCAGAGTCGCGGGGGCTCCTGAAGCTTTCTTT
>.|TRBJ2-3|TRBV7-3|.
CASSLYGGGTDTQYF
TGTGCCAGCAGCTTATACGGGGGAGGCACAGATACGCAGTATTTT
>.|TRBJ2-1|TRBV7-8|TRBD2
CASSLGGLAQGNEQFF
TGTGCCAGCAGCTTAGGGGGACTAGCGCAGGGGAATGAGCAGTTCTTC
>.|TRBJ2-2|TRBV19|TRBD2
CANISGLAEKAGELFF
TGTGCCAACATTTCGGGACTAGCGGAAAAGGCCGGGGAGCTGTTTTTT
>once|TRBJ2-7|TRBV5-1|.
CASSFSMDSFEQYF
TGCGCCAGCAGCTTCTCTATGGACAGCTTCGAGCAGTACTTC
>once|TRBJ2-1|TRBV7-8|TRBD2
CASTQLAEYNEQFF
TGTGCCAGCACCCAACTAGCGGAGTACAATGAGCAGTTCTTC
>.|TRBJ1-4|TRBV28|.
CASSGRRGMREKLFF
TGTGCCAGCAGCGGGCGGAGGGGAATGAGAGAAAAACTGTTTTTT
>.|TRBJ2-2|TRBV19|TRBD2
CASSIAASGTNTGELFF
TGTGCCAGTAGTATAGCAGCTAGCGGAACGAACACCGGGGAGCTGTTTTTT
>.|TRBJ2-2|TRBV10-3|.
CAISGAANTGELFF
TGTGCCATCAGTGGAGCGGCGAACACCGGGGAGCTGTTTTTT
>.|TRBJ2-7|TRBV7-2|TRBD2
CASSLDRTGGPGEQYF
TGTGCCAGCAGCTTAGATCGAACGGGAGGGCCTGGTGAGCAGTACTTC
>.|TRBJ1-1|TRBV5-4|.
CASSLVGANTEAFF
TGTGCCAGCAGCTTGGTAGGGGCGAACACTGAAGCTTTCTTT
>.|TRBJ1-2|TRBV19|TRBD1
CASSIGTGPLYGYTF
TGTGCCAGTAGTATAGGGACAGGGCCCCTCTATGGCTACACCTTC
>.|TRBJ2-3|TRBV19|.
CASSKRGLPSTDTQYF
TGTGCCAGTAGTAAGAGGGGACTCCCTAGCACAGATACGCAGTATTTT
>.|TRBJ2-1|TRBV11-3|TRBD2
CASSLGLANEQFF
TGTGCCAGCAGCTTGGGACTAGCTAATGAGCAGTTCTTC
>.|TRBJ1-1|TRBV11-3|TRBD1
CASSSGTGVNTEAFF
TGTGCCAGCAGCTCGGGGACAGGGGTGAACACTGAAGCTTTCTTT
>.|TRBJ2-5|TRBV5-1|TRBD1
CASSPLRGDRQETQYF
TGCGCCAGCAGCCCCCTCCGAGGGGACAGACAAGAGACCCAGTACTTC
>.|TRBJ1-4|TRBV19|.
CASSAGAVGEKLFF
TGTGCCAGTAGTGCGGGGGCGGTCGGTGAAAAACTGTTTTTT
>.|TRBJ1-5|TRBV27|TRBD1
CASSLRQGPQHF
TGTGCCAGCAGTTTAAGACAGGGACCCCAGCATTTT
>.|TRBJ2-7|TRBV6-5|.
CASSYDTWTYEQYF
TGTGCCAGCAGTTACGACACTTGGACCTACGAGCAGTACTTC
>.|TRBJ2-3|TRBV19|TRBD1
CASKDRASDTQYF
TGTGCCAGTAAGGACAGGGCCTCAGATACGCAGTATTTT
>.|TRBJ2-1|TRBV18|TRBD1
CASSNQRTSGQGVPNEQFF
TGTGCCAGCTCCAACCAGCGCACCAGCGGACAGGGGGTCCCCAATGAGCAGTTCTTC
>.|TRBJ1-1|TRBV11-2|.
CASSLELSNTEAFF
TGTGCCAGCAGCTTAGAACTTTCGAACACTGAAGCTTTCTTT
>.|TRBJ2-3|TRBV3-1/TRBV3-2|.
CASSQVQGRIADTQYF
TGTGCCAGCAGCCAAGTCCAGGGCCGGATCGCAGATACGCAGTATTTT
>.|TRBJ2-5|TRBV6-5|.
CASSRDRETQYF
TGTGCCAGCAGCAGAGACAGGGAGACCCAGTACTTC
>.|TRBJ1-4|TRBV5-1|TRBD1
CASSGQGANEKLFF
TGCGCCAGCAGCGGACAGGGGGCTAATGAAAAACTGTTTTTT
>.|TRBJ2-7|TRBV12-3/TRBV12-4|.
CASSLGGPYEQYF
TGTGCCAGCAGTTTAGGGGGGCCCTACGAGCAGTACTTC